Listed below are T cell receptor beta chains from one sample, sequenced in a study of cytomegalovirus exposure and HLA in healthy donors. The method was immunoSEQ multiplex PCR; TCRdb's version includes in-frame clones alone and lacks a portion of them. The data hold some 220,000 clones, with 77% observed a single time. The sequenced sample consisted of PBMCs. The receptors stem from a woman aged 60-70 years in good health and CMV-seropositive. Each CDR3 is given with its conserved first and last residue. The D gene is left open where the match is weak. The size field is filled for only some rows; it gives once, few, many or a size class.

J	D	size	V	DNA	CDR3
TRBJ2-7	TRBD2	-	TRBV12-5	TGTGCTAGTGCTTCGGGACTAGCGGGCTATGACGAGCAGTACTTC	CASASGLAGYDEQYF
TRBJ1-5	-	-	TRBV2	TGTGCCAGCAGTGAACGAGGAATGCCCCAGCATTTT	CASSERGMPQHF
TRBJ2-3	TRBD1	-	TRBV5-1	TGCGCCAGCAGCCTGGACAGGGAAGATACGCAGTATTTT	CASSLDREDTQYF
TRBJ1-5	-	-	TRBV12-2	TGTGCAAGTCGTCCTAGGAATCGGGGAACGCAGCCCCAGCATTTT	CASRPRNRGTQPQHF
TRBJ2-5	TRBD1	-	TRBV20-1	TGCAGTGCAGGGGGCGAGGAGACCCAGTACTTC	CSAGGEETQYF
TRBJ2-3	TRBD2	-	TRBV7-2	TGTGCCAGCAGCTTAGTCCCTAGCGGGGACTTAGATACGCAGTATTTT	CASSLVPSGDLDTQYF
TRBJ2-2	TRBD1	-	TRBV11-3	TGTGCCAGCAGCCAAAAACAGGGGGCGGGCACCGGGGAGCTGTTTTTT	CASSQKQGAGTGELFF
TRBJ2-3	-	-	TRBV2	TGTGCCAGCAGTGAGTACCGGGGAGGAACAGATACGCAGTATTTT	CASSEYRGGTDTQYF
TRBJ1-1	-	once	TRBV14	TGTGCCAGCAGCCATTCCAGGAACACTGAAGCTTTCTTT	CASSHSRNTEAFF
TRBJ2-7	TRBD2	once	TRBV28	TGTGCCAGCAGTGGGGGACTAGCGGGGCCCTACGAGCAGTACTTC	CASSGGLAGPYEQYF
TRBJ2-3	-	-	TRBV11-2	TGTGCCAGCAGCTTAGGAGGCAGCACAGATACGCAGTATTTT	CASSLGGSTDTQYF
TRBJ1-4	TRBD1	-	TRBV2	TGTGCCAGCAGTGGTACAGGGGCTAATGAAAAACTGTTTTTT	CASSGTGANEKLFF
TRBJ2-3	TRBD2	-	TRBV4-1	TGCGCCAGCAGCCTCGGACTAGCGGGTTCGACAGATACGCAGTATTTT	CASSLGLAGSTDTQYF
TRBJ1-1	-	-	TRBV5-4	TGTGCCAGCACCGCCTATCATACGATGAACACTGAAGCTTTCTTT	CASTAYHTMNTEAFF
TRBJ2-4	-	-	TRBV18	TGTGCCAGCTCACCTCACCGCGGCCTCGGGAACATTCAGTACTTC	CASSPHRGLGNIQYF
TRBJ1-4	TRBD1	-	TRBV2	TGTGCCAGCAAGGAAGGGACAGTAGAGGAAAAACTGTTTTTT	CASKEGTVEEKLFF
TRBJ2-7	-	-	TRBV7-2	TGTGCCAGCAGCTTCGACTTCTACGAGCAGTACTTC	CASSFDFYEQYF
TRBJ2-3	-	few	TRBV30	TGTGCCTGGAGTAAAGGCGGTGCAGATACGCAGTATTTT	CAWSKGGADTQYF
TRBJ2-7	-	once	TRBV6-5	TGTGCCAGCAGTTCGCCGGGAGTCTCCGGCGAGCAGTACTTC	CASSSPGVSGEQYF
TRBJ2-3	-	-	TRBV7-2	TGTGCCAGCAGATCGCAGGGAGATACGCAGTATTTT	CASRSQGDTQYF
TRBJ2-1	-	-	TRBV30	TGTGCCTGGGGTAAGGCGACTTACAATGAGCAGTTCTTC	CAWGKATYNEQFF
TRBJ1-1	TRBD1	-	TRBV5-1	TGCGCCAGCAGCCCCATGGACAGGGGGCCGATTACGCAAAGGGCTTTCTTT	CASSPMDRGPITQRAFF
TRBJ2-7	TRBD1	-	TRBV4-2	TGTGCCAGCAGCCTCCGGACAGGGGAAGACGAGCAGTACTTC	CASSLRTGEDEQYF
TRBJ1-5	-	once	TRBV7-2	TGTGCCAGCAACTTAGCAACGGCAGGGAGGGTGTTAGGCAATCAGCCCCAGCATTTT	CASNLATAGRVLGNQPQHF
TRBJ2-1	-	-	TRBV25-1	TGTGCCAGCAGTGATGGTTCAGACTACAATGAGCAGTTCTTC	CASSDGSDYNEQFF
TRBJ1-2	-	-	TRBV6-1	TGTGCCAGCAGTGAACCAGGAAGGGGGGGAGATGGCTACACCTTC	CASSEPGRGGDGYTF
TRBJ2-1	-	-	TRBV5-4	TGTGCCAGCAGCATGGGGGCGGGGGCTTACAATGAGCAGTTCTTC	CASSMGAGAYNEQFF
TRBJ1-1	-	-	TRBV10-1	TGCGCCAGCAGTGAGTCTGAAGGGGGCACTGAAGCTTTCTTT	CASSESEGGTEAFF
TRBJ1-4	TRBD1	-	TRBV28	TGTGTCAGCAGTTTACAGACAGGGCTTCGGGAAAAACTGTTTTTT	CVSSLQTGLREKLFF
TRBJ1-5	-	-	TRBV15	TGTGCCACCAGCAGAGATCTGGCCAATCAGCCCCAGCATTTT	CATSRDLANQPQHF
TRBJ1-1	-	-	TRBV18	TGTGCCAGCTCACCGAGCGAGAACACTGAAGCTTTCTTT	CASSPSENTEAFF
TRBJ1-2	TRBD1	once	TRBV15	TGTGCCACCAGCAGAGATCCCGGACAGGGTGGGGATTGGGGCTACACCTTC	CATSRDPGQGGDWGYTF
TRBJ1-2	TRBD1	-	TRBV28	TGTGCCAGCAGTCCGGGACAGGGTAACTATGGCTACACCTTC	CASSPGQGNYGYTF
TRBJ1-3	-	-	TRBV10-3	TGTGCCATCACCACCGACAGCTCTGGAAACACCATATATTTT	CAITTDSSGNTIYF
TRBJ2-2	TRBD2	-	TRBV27	TGTGCCAGCAGTTTTCCAGCGGGAGGGACCGGGGAGCTGTTTTTT	CASSFPAGGTGELFF
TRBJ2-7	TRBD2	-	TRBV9	TGTGCCAGCAGCGCCCCTAGCGGGACCACCTACGAGCAGTACTTC	CASSAPSGTTYEQYF
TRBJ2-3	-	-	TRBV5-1	TGCGCCAGCAGTATCAGTTCTAGCACAGATACGCAGTATTTT	CASSISSSTDTQYF
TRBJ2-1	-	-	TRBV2	TGTGCCAGCCAGACTAACTACAATGAGCAGTTCTTC	CASQTNYNEQFF
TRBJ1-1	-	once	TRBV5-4	TGTGCCAGCAGCCCTCCGAACACTGAAGCTTTCTTT	CASSPPNTEAFF
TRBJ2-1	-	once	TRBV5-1	TGCGCCAGCAGCAGGGGTCTAGGGAATGAGCAGTTCTTC	CASSRGLGNEQFF
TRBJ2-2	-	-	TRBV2	TGTGCCAGCATCCCCGCGGGGGCGGCGGCCGGGGAGCTGTTTTTT	CASIPAGAAAGELFF